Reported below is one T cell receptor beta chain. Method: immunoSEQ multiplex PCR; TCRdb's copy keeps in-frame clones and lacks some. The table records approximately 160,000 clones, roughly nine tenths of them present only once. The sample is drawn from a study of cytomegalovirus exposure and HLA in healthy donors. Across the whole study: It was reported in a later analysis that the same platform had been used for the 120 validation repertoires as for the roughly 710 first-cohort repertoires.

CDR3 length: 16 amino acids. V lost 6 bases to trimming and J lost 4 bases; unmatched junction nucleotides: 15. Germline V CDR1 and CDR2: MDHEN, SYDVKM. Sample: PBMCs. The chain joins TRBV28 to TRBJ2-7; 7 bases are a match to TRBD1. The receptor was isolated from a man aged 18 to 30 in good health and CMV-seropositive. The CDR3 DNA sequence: TGTGCCAGCAGCCGAAAGGGGGCCAGGGGAACATACGAGCAGTACTTC. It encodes CASSRKGARGTYEQYF.